The rows below give T cell receptor beta chains drawn from one sample of a study of OX40 agonist ivuxolimab in advanced cancers. Data came from immunoSEQ multiplex PCR; TCRdb stores just in-frame clones and leaves some out. The data hold more than 55,000 clones, with approximately 82% observed a single time. The sample consisted of CD4+ or CD8+ T cells sorted from blood, taken in a trial of the OX40 agonist ivuxolimab. The receptors derive from an adult with an advanced solid tumor such as melanoma, head and neck, liver or kidney cancer. Both conserved end residues are part of each CDR3. D genes are given only for firm matches. Clone size is stated in some rows and not others, as once, few, many or a class when expanded.

>TRBV2|TRBD1|TRBJ1-6|NA
TGTGCCAGCAGGGGCACTCAGGGGGCAGGGGGTTCACCCCTCCACTTT
CASRGTQGAGGSPLHF
>TRBV28|TRBD1|TRBJ1-3|NA
TGTGCCAGCAGTTTATACGCAGGGGGCTCTGGAAACACCATATATTTT
CASSLYAGGSGNTIYF
>TRBV6-1|NA|TRBJ2-7|NA
TGTGCCAGCAGTGGGGGGGACACTTACATTCACTACGAGCAGTACTTC
CASSGGDTYIHYEQYF
>TRBV6-1|TRBD1|TRBJ2-2|NA
TGTGCCAGCAGTGTGGGACAGTGGAACACCGGGGAGCTGTTTTTT
CASSVGQWNTGELFF
>TRBV5-1|TRBD1|TRBJ2-5|NA
TGCGCCAGCAGCCGCAATCCGGGACAGCAAGAGACCCAGTACTTC
CASSRNPGQQETQYF
>TRBV27|TRBD2|TRBJ2-5|NA
TGTGCCAGCAGTTTCAGCGGGGAGGGCCCCGAGACCCAGTACTTC
CASSFSGEGPETQYF
>TRBV7-3|NA|TRBJ2-7|NA
TGTGCCAGCAGCCGGAGTGCCTCATCCTACGAGCAGTACTTC
CASSRSASSYEQYF
>TRBV2|TRBD1|TRBJ2-2|NA
TGTGCCAGACAGGGGGCGAGTGACACCGGGGAGCTGTTTTTT
CARQGASDTGELFF
>TRBV9|TRBD1|TRBJ2-3|NA
TGTGCCAGCAGCGTCGTCAGGGGGCGCACAGATACGCAGTATTTT
CASSVVRGRTDTQYF
>TRBV28|NA|TRBJ2-7|NA
TGTGCCAGCAGTTTACCCGACAGAACCAACGAGCAGTACTTC
CASSLPDRTNEQYF
>TRBV5-4|NA|TRBJ1-2|NA
TGTGCCAGCAGCCCTTCGCCGGTTGGGATACATGGCTACACCTTC
CASSPSPVGIHGYTF
>TRBV5-4|TRBD1|TRBJ2-1|NA
TGTGCCAGCAGCGGGTGGGGACAGGGGGTTAATGAGCAGTTCTTC
CASSGWGQGVNEQFF
>TRBV7-8|NA|TRBJ2-4|NA
TGTGCCAGCAGCTTAACCCCGAGGGCCTTCCTCGGGGCCAAAAACATTCAGTACTTC
CASSLTPRAFLGAKNIQYF
>TRBV6-5|NA|TRBJ1-6|NA
TGTGCCAGCACCCGGGGTGTTTCCTATAATTCACCCCTCCACTTT
CASTRGVSYNSPLHF
>TRBV25-1|TRBD1|TRBJ2-7|NA
TGTGCCAGCAGTCATACCGGGACAGAGACCTACGAGCAGTACTTC
CASSHTGTETYEQYF
>TRBV4-1|TRBD2|TRBJ2-5|once
TGCGCCAGCAGCCAAGGACTAGCGGGAGGGAAAGGAGAGACCCAGTACTTC
CASSQGLAGGKGETQYF
>TRBV2|TRBD1|TRBJ2-1|NA
TGTGCCAGCCGACAGGGGGCTGCCAATGAGCAGTTCTTC
CASRQGAANEQFF